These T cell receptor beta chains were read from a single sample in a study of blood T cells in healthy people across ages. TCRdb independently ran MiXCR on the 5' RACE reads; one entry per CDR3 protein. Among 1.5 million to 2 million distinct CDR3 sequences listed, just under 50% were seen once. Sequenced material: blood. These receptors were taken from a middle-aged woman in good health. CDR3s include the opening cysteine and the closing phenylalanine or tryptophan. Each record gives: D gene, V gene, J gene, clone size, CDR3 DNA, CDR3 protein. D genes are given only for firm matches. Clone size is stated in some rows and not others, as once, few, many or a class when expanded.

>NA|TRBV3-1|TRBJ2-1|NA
TGTGCCAGCAGCCAAGGTGGAGCAAACAATGAGCAGTTCTTC
CASSQGGANNEQFF
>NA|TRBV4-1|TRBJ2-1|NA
TGCGCCAGCAGCCAAGAAGGGCTAGGAGTGAATGAGCAGTTCTTC
CASSQEGLGVNEQFF
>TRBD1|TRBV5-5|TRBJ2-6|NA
TGTGCCAGCAGCGCCGTGACAGGGGCTGGGGCCAACGTCCTGACTTTC
CASSAVTGAGANVLTF
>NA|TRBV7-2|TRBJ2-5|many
TGTGCCAGCAGCTTAAGCGGGCGCCGGGAGACCCAGTACTTC
CASSLSGRRETQYF
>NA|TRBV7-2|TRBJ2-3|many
TGTGCCAGCAGCTCCTCAGATACGCAGTATTTT
CASSSSDTQYF
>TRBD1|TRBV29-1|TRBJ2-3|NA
TGCAGCGTTGTAGACACAGGGGGCTTAGATACGCAGTATTTT
CSVVDTGGLDTQYF
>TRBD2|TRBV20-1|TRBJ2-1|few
TGCAGTGCTAGAGATCTCATGGGGGGACTAGCGTCGTCCTACAATGAGCAGTTCTTC
CSARDLMGGLASSYNEQFF
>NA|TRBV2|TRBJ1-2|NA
TGTGCCAGCAGACCCGCTAGCGGTAGTGCGGGCTACACCTTC
CASRPASGSAGYTF
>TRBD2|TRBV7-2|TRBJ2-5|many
TGTGCCAGCAGCCGACGGACTAGCGGGGAAGAGACCCAGTACTTC
CASSRRTSGEETQYF
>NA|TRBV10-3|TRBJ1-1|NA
TGTGCCATCAGTGGACCGTCGAACACTGAAGCTTTCTTT
CAISGPSNTEAFF
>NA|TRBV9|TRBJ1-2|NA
TGTGCCAGCAGCGTAGGTGGTCCTAACTATGGCTACACCTTC
CASSVGGPNYGYTF
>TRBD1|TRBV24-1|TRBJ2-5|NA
TGTGCCACCAGTGATCTGAGGGGACAGGGGGCGAATGAGCAGTACTTC
CATSDLRGQGANEQYF
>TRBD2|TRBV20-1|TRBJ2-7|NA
TGCAGTGCTAGAGACCGGGGACTAGCGGGGGGCTACGAGCAGTACTTC
CSARDRGLAGGYEQYF
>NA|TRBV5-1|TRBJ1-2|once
TGCGCCAGCAGCTTGGACTTGGCAGCAGGGGCGCGAGTCTACACCTTC
CASSLDLAAGARVYTF
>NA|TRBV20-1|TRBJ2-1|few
TGCAGTGCTAGACCACAGGGCCAAGGATCGGGCAATGAGCAGTTCTTC
CSARPQGQGSGNEQFF
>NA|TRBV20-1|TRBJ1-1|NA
TGCAGTGCTAGCAATCGTGGCACTGAGGCTTTCTTT
CSASNRGTEAFF